This T cell receptor (beta chain) is drawn from a study of blood T cell repertoires in COVID-19. In the study overall: Nucleic acid was either cDNA or gDNA, and it came from T cells, B-cell-depleted T cells, or PBMCs.

As processed by the authors: It was from reference gene primer amplification that nucleated cell counts were estimated. Sequencing was performed with immunoSEQ multiplex PCR; in TCRdb, only in-frame clones are kept and a portion is missing. V, J and clone size reflect that table, while D and trimming were determined from the DNA. The data hold about 140,000 clones, with over 80% observed a single time. The CDR3 sequence is 13 residues long. Germline CDR1 is SGHDN and CDR2 is FVKESK. V lost 7 bases, J lost 3 bases, and 12 bases lay in between. This chain joins TRBV14 and TRBJ1-1; maybe TRBD1 (6 bases). This TCR derives from a young man with COVID-19, enrolled during active disease. The sequenced sample consisted of peripheral blood. The DNA for the CDR3 is TGTGCCAGCATGTGGGGGCGCGACACTGAAGCTTTCTTT. The encoded protein is CASMWGRDTEAFF.